The 10 T cell receptor beta chains in this list originate from one sample, sequenced in a study of technical replicates of blood from a few donors (dated by TCRdb to 2015 to 2018). The library was made by the immunoSEQ multiplex PCR assay. TCRdb holds this immuneACCESS table with in-frame rearrangements only. Some clones are missing; in checked studies, unresolved V genes explain under half, and the rest has no known cause. The table for this sample lists tens of thousands of clones; about 90% of them were counted only once. The ten largest clones take up about 0.26% of the sample. Sequenced sample: T cells isolated from PBMCs. The receptors stem from a human donor in good health.

This clone has just one count. The rearrangement links TRBV5-1 to TRBJ2-3, with 13 bases identical to TRBD2. Trimming cost V 1 base and J 7 bases; bases outside gene matches: 9. The CDR3 has 17 amino acids. The germline V gene encodes CDR1 SGHRS and CDR2 YFSETQ. In DNA, the CDR3 is TGCGCCAGCAGCTTGAGGACTAGCGGGAGTGAATTCTATACGCAGTATTTT. Its protein is CASSLRTSGSEFYTQYF.

The J gene is TRBJ1-6, the V gene TRBV4-2; D gene unclear. The CDR3 length is 13 residues. Per germline, CDR1 LGHNA and CDR2 YNFKEQ. Trimming cost V 1 base and J 6 bases, with 4 bases left between them. Here the CDR3 DNA reads TGTGCCAGCAGCCAAGGAGGTAATTCACCCCTCCACTTT. Amino acid sequence: CASSQGGNSPLHF.

The chain joins TRBV6-1 to TRBJ1-5; 11 bases match TRBD1. Per germline, CDR1 MNHNS and CDR2 SASEGT. V dropped 2 bases and J dropped 2; count of bases not matched to a gene: 2. The CDR3 covers 16 residues. CDR3: CASSEWGQGGNQPQHF. The CDR3 nucleotides are TGTGCCAGCAGTGAATGGGGACAGGGGGGCAATCAGCCCCAGCATTTT.

The chain is built from TRBV4-2 and TRBJ2-3; D unresolved. V lost 1 base and J lost 2, with 4 bases in between. The CDR3 totals 13 residues. CDR1 is LGHNA, CDR2 YNFKEQ, per germline. CDR3 nucleotides: TGTGCCAGCAGCCAAGCATTCACAGATACGCAGTATTTT. Translated, it gives CASSQAFTDTQYF.

Details on this clone: Other DNA sequences in the same sample also yield this CDR3. The chain links TRBV5-1 to TRBJ1-1; the D is unclear. The V and J ends lost 2 bases and 0 bases respectively, with 8 bases between them. Germline CDR1 SGHRS, CDR2 YFSETQ. There are 14 residues in the CDR3. The CDR3 region has the DNA TGCGCCAGCAGCTTAGGCCAGGTGAACACTGAAGCTTTCTTT. It codes for CASSLGQVNTEAFF.

This clone occurred a few times. This sequence joins TRBV19 and TRBJ1-3; 7 positions match TRBD1. This CDR3 comprises 15 residues. Germline V gene lookup returns CDR1 LNHDA and CDR2 SQIVND (reference sequence). V gave up 10 bases and J gave up 1 base; unmatched junction bases: 10. The CDR3 DNA is TGTGCCACTACACAGGGGTCTGGGTCTGGAAACACCATATATTTT. This codes for CATTQGSGSGNTIYF.

CDR3: CASSPTGNYGYTF. The CDR3 DNA reads TGCGCCAGCAGCCCGACAGGGAACTATGGCTACACCTTC. This sequence joins TRBV5-1 and TRBJ1-2; 7 bases agree with TRBD1. CDR1 and CDR2 (germline): SGHRS, YFSETQ. Trimming at V came to 4 bases and at J to 2 bases, leaving 2 bases not matched to a gene. The CDR3 covers 13 residues.

There are a few counts of this clone. The chain's CDR3 is CATRGLAGTDNEQFF. CDR3 in DNA: TGTGCCACCCGAGGACTAGCGGGGACCGACAATGAGCAGTTCTTC. The V gene is TRBV2, the J gene TRBJ2-1; the match to TRBD2 covers 12 bases. CDR1 is SNHLY, CDR2 FYNNEI, per germline. With 10 bases clipped from V and 5 bases from J, the junction kept 9 bases outside the gene matches. CDR3 length equals 15 residues.

The chain combines TRBV5-5 with TRBJ1-5; D is undetermined. Trimming cost V 0 bases and J 7 bases, with 11 bases left between them. Germline values: CDR1 SGHKS, CDR2 YYEKEE (reference sequence). The CDR3 spans 14 residues. The CDR3 here is CASSLGSGFQPQHF. CDR3 sequence (DNA): TGTGCCAGCAGCTTGGGGTCAGGCTTCCAGCCCCAGCATTTT.

For the CDR3, the DNA is TGTGCCAGCAAAACTCAGGGGGCGTGGGGAGCTTTCTTT. Encoded protein: CASKTQGAWGAFF. The V call is TRBV28, the J call TRBJ1-1, with 8 bases lining up with TRBD1. CDR1 and CDR2 from the germline V gene are MDHEN and SYDVKM. V shed 7 bases, J shed 10 bases, and the junction held 11 bases outside the gene matches. The CDR3 covers 13 residues. Drawing the rest from reference TRBV28 and TRBJ1-1, the complete variable domain is DVKVTQSSRYLVKRTGEKVFLECVQDMDHENMFWYRQDPGLGLRLIYFSYDVKMKEKGDIPEGYSVSREKKERFSLILESASTNQTSMYLCASKTQGAWGAFFGQGTRLTVV.